The T cell receptor (beta chain) described here comes from a study of early T cells in non-severe SARS-CoV-2 infection. Turning to the study itself: Sequencing used unsorted whole-blood bulk RNA, so chains lack pairing.

Germline CDR1 KGHSH, CDR2 LQKENI. The CDR3 is 13 residues long. Trimming took off 6 bases at V and 5 bases at J, with 11 bases between the two ends. In this sample, this clonotype turned up many times. The library protocol tagged individual cDNA molecules with unique molecular identifiers. TCRdb reprocessed the 5' RACE reads via MiXCR and lists one record per CDR3 protein. The data hold approximately 37,000 distinct CDR3 sequences, with over 5% observed a single time. The receptor was derived from an adult who was a healthcare worker with PCR-confirmed SARS-CoV-2 infection or an uninfected control (not recorded which). Material: whole blood, obtained at baseline. The genes are TRBV18 and TRBJ2-1, with D hard to call. In DNA, the CDR3 is TGTGCCAGCTCCTATCAACTAAACAATGAGCAGTTCTTC. Encoded protein: CASSYQLNNEQFF.